These 5 T cell receptor beta chains originate from one sample sequenced in a study of glioma-infiltrating T cells after dendritic cell vaccination. The protocol was immunoSEQ multiplex PCR, while the TCRdb copy is restricted to in-frame clones and leaves out a portion. The profile covers about 94,000 clones, with approximately 80% appearing a single time and roughly 5.3% taken by the ten largest. Time point: after dendritic cell vaccination, including at tumor progression/relapse. This specimen consisted of blood, obtained after dendritic cell vaccination. Receptors originate from a human donor with glioblastoma.

This clone was seen once. The chain uses TRBV6-1 and TRBJ2-7; the D is unclear. Trimming left V 1 base short and J 3 bases short, with 7 bases between. CDR3 length: 13 amino acids. Germline lookup yields CDR1 MNHNS and CDR2 SASEGT. The CDR3 reads CASSEDGNYEQYF. DNA of the CDR3: TGTGCCAGCAGTGAAGACGGTAACTACGAGCAGTACTTC.

The V call is TRBV7-9, the J call TRBJ2-5, with D perhaps TRBD2 (6 bases). The CDR3 runs 13 residues. The V and J ends lost 4 bases and 4 bases respectively, with 10 bases between them. Germline V gene data show CDR1 as SEHNR and CDR2 as FQNEAQ (reference sequence). CDR3 amino acids: CASSSSGGETQYF. CDR3 coding DNA: TGTGCCAGCAGCTCCTCCGGGGGAGAGACCCAGTACTTC. Combining the CDR3 with reference TRBV7-9 and TRBJ2-5 gives the whole variable domain DTGVSQNPRHKITKRGQNVTFRCDPISEHNRLYWYRQTLGQGPEFLTYFQNEAQLEKSRLLSDRFSAERPKGSFSTLEIQRTEQGDSAMYLCASSSSGGETQYFGPGTRLLVL.

This clone has just a few counts. The chain employs TRBV7-8 and TRBJ2-7; 10 bases map to TRBD2. Germline loops: CDR1 SGHVS, CDR2 FQNEAQ. V was clipped by 5 bases and J by 2 bases; unmatched bases: 6. The CDR3 covers 15 residues. The CDR3 here is CASSPRTSGTYEQYF. CDR3 DNA sequence: TGTGCCAGCAGCCCCCGGACTAGCGGAACCTACGAGCAGTACTTC. The entire variable domain, with the rest obtained from reference TRBV7-8 and TRBJ2-7, is as follows: GAGVSQSPRYKVAKRGQDVALRCDPISGHVSLFWYQQALGQGPEFLTYFQNEAQLDKSGLPSDRFFAERPEGSVSTLKIQRTQQEDSAVYLCASSPRTSGTYEQYFGPGTRLTVT.

J is TRBJ2-5 and V is TRBV5-1, with 12 bases identical to TRBD2. The CDR3 has 14 amino acids. CDR1 is SGHRS, CDR2 YFSETQ, per germline. Germline trimming cut 4 bases from V and 4 bases from J; bases unmatched to any gene: 2. The CDR3 bases are TGCGCCAGCAGCGCGGGACTAGCGGGAGAGACCCAGTACTTC. This codes for CASSAGLAGETQYF.

The genes are TRBV5-6 and TRBJ1-2; TRBD1 might be the D (5 bases). CDR3 length: 15 residues. Germline V gives CDR1 SGHDT, CDR2 YYEEEE. With 3 bases removed from V and 5 bases from J, the gap between germline ends came to 17 bases. Here the CDR3 DNA reads TGTGCCAGCAGCTACCGGGGGGGGTCGAGTTATGGCTACACCTTC. This sequence encodes CASSYRGGSSYGYTF.